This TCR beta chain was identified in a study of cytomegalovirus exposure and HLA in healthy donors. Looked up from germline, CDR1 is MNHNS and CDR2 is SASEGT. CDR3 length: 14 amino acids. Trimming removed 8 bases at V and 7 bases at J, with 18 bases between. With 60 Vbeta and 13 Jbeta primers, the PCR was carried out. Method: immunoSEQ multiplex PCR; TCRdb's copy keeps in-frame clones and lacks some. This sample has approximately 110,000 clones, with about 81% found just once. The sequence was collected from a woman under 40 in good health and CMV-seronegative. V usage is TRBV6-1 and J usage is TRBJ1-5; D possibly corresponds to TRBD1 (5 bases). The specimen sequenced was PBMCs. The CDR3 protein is CASALGGGGQPQHF. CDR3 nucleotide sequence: TGTGCCAGCGCCCTGGGGGGGGGAGGACAGCCCCAGCATTTT.